This entry is about one T cell receptor (beta chain). The sample comes from a study of blood T cell repertoires in COVID-19. On the study more broadly: In each case, the material was cDNA or gDNA derived from T cells, B-cell-depleted T cells, or PBMCs.

The table came from immunoSEQ multiplex PCR; TCRdb's copy has only in-frame clones and leaves some out. The sample shows about 80,000 clones, around 76% of them seen only once. Germline values: CDR1 SEHNR, CDR2 FQNEAQ (reference sequence). Trimming shortened V by 4 bases and J by 6 bases, and 16 bases separated the two germline ends. The CDR3 spans 15 residues. The origin of this receptor is a human donor in a cohort sampled during active COVID-19. The chain joins TRBV7-9 to TRBJ1-5; D might be TRBD1 (6 bases). The sample taken for sequencing was peripheral blood. CDR3: CASSSYGQSSQPQHF. The CDR3 DNA is TGTGCCAGCAGCTCTTACGGACAGTCTAGTCAGCCCCAGCATTTT.